This T cell receptor (beta chain) was recorded in a study of OX40 agonist ivuxolimab in advanced cancers. Study-level points and caveats: Still undetermined is the antigen specificity of the expanded peripheral T cells.

V lost 6 bases, J lost 1 base, and 14 bases lay in between. Germline V gene lookup returns CDR1 LNHDA and CDR2 SQIVND (reference sequence). The CDR3 consists of 15 residues. This clone occurred once. Antigen specificity is unknown. The protocol was immunoSEQ multiplex PCR, while the TCRdb copy is restricted to in-frame clones and leaves out a portion. The repertoire holds over 60,000 clones, about 90% seen once, with just over 2% in the top ten. The genes are TRBV19 and TRBJ2-3; D could derive from TRBD1 or TRBD2 (6 bases each). Source: CD4+ or CD8+ T cells sorted from blood, taken in a trial of the OX40 agonist ivuxolimab. The receptor was derived from an adult with an advanced solid tumor such as melanoma, head and neck, liver or kidney cancer. CDR3 in amino acids: CASRKTGARTDTQYF. The CDR3 coding sequence is TGTGCCAGTAGAAAAACGGGGGCTCGCACAGATACGCAGTATTTT. Using reference TRBV19 and TRBJ2-3 for the parts outside the CDR3, the full variable domain is DGGITQSPKYLFRKEGQNVTLSCEQNLNHDAMYWYRQDPGQGLRLIYYSQIVNDFQKGDIAEGYSVSREKKESFPLTVTSAQKNPTAFYLCASRKTGARTDTQYFGPGTRLTVL.